The next 28 T cell receptor beta chains were all read from a single sample in a study of cytomegalovirus exposure and HLA in healthy donors. TCRdb's table, derived via immunoSEQ multiplex PCR, lists solely in-frame clones and lacks some. The sample lists roughly 120,000 clones, 86% seen once, with roughly 5.3% in the top ten. Sequencing was performed on PBMCs. These receptors all stem from a man aged 18 to 29 in good health and CMV-seronegative.

The rearrangement links TRBV20-1 to TRBJ1-1; D ambiguous. V was cut by 5 bases and J by 9 bases, with 13 bases left in between. This CDR3 has 11 amino acids. CDR1 and CDR2 (germline): DFQATT, SNEGSKA (reference sequence). CDR3 residues: CSALQQFKAFF. The CDR3 coding sequence is TGCAGTGCTTTACAGCAATTTAAAGCTTTCTTT.

This clone occurred a few times. J is TRBJ2-1 and V is TRBV30; D unresolved. The CDR3 has 14 residues. Per germline, CDR1 GTSNPN and CDR2 SVGIG (reference sequence). V lost 7 bases, J lost 2 bases, and 15 bases lay in between. Here the CDR3 DNA reads TGTGCCTTTCACCGTGGTACACCCTACAATGAGCAGTTCTTC. Its protein is CAFHRGTPYNEQFF. Combining the CDR3 with reference TRBV30 and TRBJ2-1 gives the whole variable domain SQTIHQWPATLVQPVGSPLSLECTVEGTSNPNLYWYRQAAGRGLQLLFYSVGIGQISSEVPQNLSASRPQDRQFILSSKKLLLSDSGFYLCAFHRGTPYNEQFFGPGTRLTVL.

The chain employs TRBV6-5 and TRBJ1-4; tentatively, D is TRBD1 (5 bases). Germline CDR1 is MNHEY and CDR2 is SVGAGI. CDR3 size: 15 residues. Trimming removed 6 bases from V and 3 bases from J, with 14 bases in between. CDR3 loop: CASSPGGGSNEKLFF. CDR3 nucleotide sequence: TGTGCCAGCAGCCCCGGTGGGGGGTCTAATGAAAAACTGTTTTTT.

The chain links TRBV6-5 to TRBJ1-2, with 11 positions matching TRBD1. V was pared by 10 bases and J by 8 bases, with 6 bases of the junction left unmatched. CDR3 length: 12 residues. Looked up from germline, CDR1 is MNHEY and CDR2 is SVGAGI. The CDR3 nucleotides read TGTGCCACAACGGACAGGGGGCTCGGCTACACCTTC. Translated, it gives CATTDRGLGYTF.

Regarding this clone: The same CDR3 also results from other DNA sequences found in this sample. The V call is TRBV6-5, the J call TRBJ1-1; D not certain. There are 12 residues in the CDR3. CDR1 MNHEY and CDR2 SVGAGI come from the germline V gene. V lost 5 bases and J lost 4, with 8 bases in between. The CDR3 spells CASSRGGTEAFF. CDR3 in DNA: TGTGCCAGCAGTCGGGGTGGCACTGAAGCTTTCTTT.

The chain is built from TRBV29-1 and TRBJ2-1; D is perhaps TRBD1 (6 bases). From germline, CDR1 is SQVTM and CDR2 ANQGSEA. The V and J ends lost 4 bases and 2 bases respectively, with 12 bases between them. This CDR3 has 14 residues. The CDR3 region is CSVATGLTYNEQFF. CDR3 coding DNA: TGCAGCGTTGCGACAGGTTTGACCTACAATGAGCAGTTCTTC.

CDR3 bases: TGTGCCAGCAGTGAGAGTAGCGGGGGGGCGGACATTCAGTACTTC. Amino acids: CASSESSGGADIQYF. The rearrangement joins TRBV6-1 to TRBJ2-4, with 11 positions matching TRBD2. Germline values: CDR1 MNHNS, CDR2 SASEGT. The CDR3 is made up of 15 amino acids. The J segment lost 8 bases and the V segment lost 3 bases, leaving 6 bases of the junction unmatched.

The gene calls are TRBV10-2 and TRBJ1-2, with TRBD1 matching 7 bases. Germline-derived CDR1 and CDR2 are WSHSY and SAAADI. The trim removed 6 bases at V and 2 bases at J, leaving 6 bases unmatched. CDR3 length: 14 residues. CDR3 region: CASSPTGANYGYTF. The DNA for the CDR3 is TGCGCCAGCAGCCCTACAGGGGCCAACTATGGCTACACCTTC.

The chain joins TRBV19 to TRBJ1-4; TRBD1 aligns across 8 bases. The V gene end was trimmed by 6 bases and the J gene end by 7 bases; junction bases not matched to a gene: 10. This CDR3 comprises 15 residues. Germline V gene lookup returns CDR1 LNHDA and CDR2 SQIVND (reference sequence). The CDR3 is CASSSPAGGGEKLFF. CDR3 DNA sequence: TGTGCCAGTAGCTCCCCCGCAGGGGGCGGTGAAAAACTGTTTTTT.

This sequence joins TRBV5-1 and TRBJ1-2; TRBD1 agrees at 9 bases. The CDR3 runs 14 residues. Germline V gene lookup returns CDR1 SGHRS and CDR2 YFSETQ. V lost 4 bases and J lost 8; bases outside the gene matches: 9. The CDR3 DNA follows: TGCGCCAGCAGCATCACACAGGGGGCGCGCGGCTACACCTTC. This codes for CASSITQGARGYTF.

The gene calls are TRBV5-1 and TRBJ2-1; 7 bases fit TRBD1. The CDR3 has 14 residues. Germline V gene data show CDR1 as SGHRS and CDR2 as YFSETQ. With V trimmed by 2 bases and J by 7 bases, 6 bases remained unmatched. The CDR3, as DNA: TGCGCCAGCAGCTTACCGGGACAGAGTAATGAGCAGTTCTTC. This sequence encodes CASSLPGQSNEQFF.

Written as DNA, the CDR3 is TGTGCCAGCAGACCCGCAGGAGGCCAGCCCCAGCATTTT. This encodes CASRPAGGQPQHF. This chain joins TRBV6-1 and TRBJ1-5; unclear D gene. Per the germline V gene, CDR1 is MNHNS and CDR2 is SASEGT. V dropped 6 bases and J dropped 7 bases, with 13 bases sitting between them. This CDR3 is built from 13 residues.

The V gene is TRBV5-1, the J gene TRBJ2-1; 7 bases map to TRBD2. The CDR3 spans 17 residues. Trimming cost V 2 bases and J 5 bases; bases outside gene matches: 13. Germline CDR1 reads SGHRS; CDR2 reads YFSETQ. The CDR3 sequence: CASSFGVGGSFDNEQFF. CDR3 DNA sequence: TGCGCCAGCAGCTTTGGTGTGGGGGGGTCCTTTGACAATGAGCAGTTCTTC.

The V gene is TRBV30, the J gene TRBJ1-2, with a possible D match to TRBD1 (5 bases). Trimming pared 2 bases from V and 3 bases from J, leaving 7 bases between. Germline V gene lookup returns CDR1 GTSNPN and CDR2 SVGIG (reference sequence). The CDR3 spans 12 residues. In DNA, the CDR3 is TGTGCCTGGAGTTGGGGGGACTATGGCTACACCTTC. Its protein product is CAWSWGDYGYTF.

The chain couples TRBV19 to TRBJ2-7; 8 bases are shared with TRBD1. The CDR3 is made up of 16 amino acids. Germline CDR1 reads LNHDA; CDR2 reads SQIVND (reference sequence). V lost 5 bases, J lost 4 bases, and 13 bases stayed unmatched. The CDR3 nucleotides read TGTGCCAGTAGTCAGACAGGGGTGGGAGAGTGGTACGAGCAGTACTTC. Translating it yields CASSQTGVGEWYEQYF.

DNA for the CDR3: TGTGCCAGCAGTTACTCTCAGGGTGCCGAGCAGTACTTC. Its protein is CASSYSQGAEQYF. The J gene is TRBJ2-7, the V gene TRBV14; tentatively, D is TRBD1 (5 bases). The CDR3 is 13 residues long. CDR1 and CDR2 from the germline V gene are SGHDN and FVKESK. V lost 6 bases and J lost 6, with 15 bases in between. Together with reference TRBV14 and TRBJ2-7, the CDR3 gives the full variable domain: EAGVTQFPSHSVIEKGQTVTLRCDPISGHDNLYWYRRVMGKEIKFLLHFVKESKQDESGMPNNRFLAERTGGTYSTLKVQPAELEDSGVYFCASSYSQGAEQYFGPGTRLTVT.

The J gene is TRBJ2-5, the V gene TRBV2; TRBD2 matches 8 bases. The V gene end was trimmed by 6 bases and the J gene end by 7 bases; junction bases not matched to a gene: 7. Germline-derived CDR1 and CDR2 are SNHLY and FYNNEI. The CDR3 has 13 residues. DNA of the CDR3: TGTGCCAGCAGAAACGGGGGGGTCGTGACCCAGTACTTC. Encoded protein: CASRNGGVVTQYF.

The chain couples TRBV29-1 to TRBJ2-5, with TRBD1 matching over 9 bases. CDR3 length: 14 amino acids. CDR1 is SQVTM and CDR2 is ANQGSEA in the germline V gene. The chain's CDR3 is CIPLGTGNRETQYF. In DNA, the CDR3 is TGCATCCCCCTCGGGACAGGGAATCGAGAGACCCAGTACTTC.

V gene TRBV19 combines with J gene TRBJ2-7, with 8 bases lining up with TRBD1. The CDR3 consists of 13 residues. J lost 5 bases, V lost 3 bases, and 3 bases had no gene match. Per germline, CDR1 LNHDA and CDR2 SQIVND (reference sequence). The CDR3 DNA reads as TGTGCCAGTAGTATTGTCAGGGGGCACGAGCAGTACTTC. Protein sequence: CASSIVRGHEQYF.

J is TRBJ1-1 and V is TRBV30; 7 nucleotides match TRBD1. Germline CDR1 reads GTSNPN; CDR2 reads SVGIG (reference sequence). CDR3 size: 14 residues. The ends lost 5 bases at V and 2 bases at J; junction bases unmatched: 8. CDR3 residues: CAWGPGGSNTEAFF. CDR3 DNA sequence: TGTGCCTGGGGACCAGGGGGTAGCAACACTGAAGCTTTCTTT.

The chain recombines TRBV30 with TRBJ2-7; TRBD2 matches at 7 bases. This CDR3 contains 13 residues. Germline values: CDR1 GTSNPN, CDR2 SVGIG (reference sequence). V lost 3 bases and J lost 3; bases outside the gene matches: 5. The CDR3 loop is CAWRLARSYEQYF. The CDR3, as DNA: TGTGCCTGGAGACTAGCGAGAAGCTACGAGCAGTACTTC.

This clone was seen repeatedly, ten times or more. The chain recombines TRBV30 with TRBJ2-7; D possibly corresponds to TRBD2 (6 bases). The ends were cut back, 4 bases at V and 6 bases at J, with 22 bases in the middle. The CDR3 length is 15 residues. Germline CDR1 and CDR2: GTSNPN and SVGIG (reference sequence). This chain's CDR3 is CAWTPSTTGVGEQYF. In nucleotides, the CDR3 is TGTGCCTGGACCCCTTCTACTACGGGAGTAGGCGAGCAGTACTTC.

A few counts support this clone. The chain employs TRBV30 and TRBJ1-1; D is undetermined. The CDR3 has 16 amino acids. Germline CDR1 GTSNPN, CDR2 SVGIG (reference sequence). Trimming pared 1 base from V and 0 bases from J, leaving 15 bases between. The CDR3 reads CAWSAASTPMNTEAFF. The DNA of the CDR3 is TGTGCCTGGAGTGCGGCTTCGACACCAATGAACACTGAAGCTTTCTTT.

The chain links TRBV5-4 to TRBJ2-1; TRBD1 matches 8 bases. This CDR3 has 15 residues. The V segment lost 2 bases and the J segment 5 bases; nucleotides outside the gene matches: 6. The germline V gene has CDR1 SGHNT and CDR2 YYREEE (reference sequence). CDR3 coding DNA: TGTGCCAGCAGCTTTCAGGACAGGGCCAACAATGAGCAGTTCTTC. It encodes CASSFQDRANNEQFF.

This sequence joins TRBV11-2 and TRBJ2-2; TRBD1 might be the D (6 bases). The length of the CDR3 is 15 residues. Per the germline V gene, CDR1 is SGHAT and CDR2 is FQNNGV. The V and J ends lost 7 bases and 0 bases respectively, with 12 bases between them. The CDR3 sequence is CASTRTASNTGELFF. CDR3 in DNA: TGTGCCAGCACCCGGACAGCATCGAACACCGGGGAGCTGTTTTTT.

This clone has a single count. The chain joins TRBV19 to TRBJ2-1, with D maybe TRBD2 (5 bases). This CDR3 spans 14 amino acids. Trimming shortened V by 4 bases and J by 0 bases, and 7 bases separated the two germline ends. The germline V gene encodes CDR1 LNHDA and CDR2 SQIVND (reference sequence). CDR3 residues: CASSTGDSYNEQFF. DNA of the CDR3: TGTGCCAGTAGTACCGGGGACTCCTACAATGAGCAGTTCTTC.

The chain uses TRBV6-5 and TRBJ2-7, with TRBD1 matching 7 bases. The CDR3 is 14 amino acids. The ends lost 5 bases at V and 1 base at J; junction bases unmatched: 5. Looked up from germline, CDR1 is MNHEY and CDR2 is SVGAGI. The CDR3 is CASSRQGWSYEQYF. For the CDR3, the DNA is TGTGCCAGCAGTCGACAGGGTTGGTCCTACGAGCAGTACTTC.

This clone occurred a few times. The CDR3 reads CASTPPKNNYEQYF. DNA of the CDR3: TGTGCCAGCACCCCTCCGAAAAACAACTACGAGCAGTACTTC. The chain carries TRBV14 and TRBJ2-7, with no clear D. The CDR3 runs 14 residues. Germline V gene data show CDR1 as SGHDN and CDR2 as FVKESK. The germline V and J ends were trimmed by 7 bases and 3 bases, with 16 bases remaining between them.